Each of the 13 T cell receptor beta chains below was sequenced from the same sample in a study of T cell responses to AZD1222 COVID-19 vaccine. Libraries were prepared by immunoSEQ multiplex PCR; TCRdb keeps only in-frame clonotypes and omits some of them. The sample has approximately 120,000 clones, 90% seen once. This specimen was peripheral blood, taken on day 0 of AZD1222 vaccination. The receptors shown here come from an adult in good health.

The chain uses TRBV4-3 and TRBJ1-2; possibly TRBD1 for D (6 bases). Germline loops: CDR1 LGHNA, CDR2 YSLEER. CDR3 length: 15 amino acids. V dropped 4 bases and J dropped 0 bases, with 12 bases sitting between them. CDR3 in DNA: TGCGCCAGCAGCCCAGGGGCAGGCTCTAACTATGGCTACACCTTC. Its protein is CASSPGAGSNYGYTF.

The V and J genes are TRBV19 and TRBJ2-7, with a possible D match to TRBD2 (5 bases). CDR1 and CDR2 from the germline V gene are LNHDA and SQIVND (reference sequence). Trimming pared 7 bases from V and 3 bases from J, leaving 19 bases between. This CDR3 spans 15 amino acids. CDR3 sequence reads: CASKSVSPRGYEQYF. The CDR3 DNA reads TGTGCCAGTAAGAGCGTCTCCCCACGGGGCTACGAGCAGTACTTC.

The chain links TRBV5-1 to TRBJ2-2; D might be TRBD2 (5 bases). This CDR3 has 13 residues. Germline V CDR1 and CDR2: SGHRS, YFSETQ. V gave up 4 bases and J gave up 4 bases, with 8 bases separating them. The CDR3 sequence: CASSPAGTGELFF. CDR3 nucleotides: TGCGCCAGCAGCCCGGCGGGCACCGGGGAGCTGTTTTTT.

The rearrangement links TRBV28 to TRBJ1-2, with unresolved D. Trimming shortened V by 5 bases and J by 5 bases, and 9 bases separated the two germline ends. Per germline, CDR1 MDHEN and CDR2 SYDVKM. The CDR3 sequence is 12 residues long. The CDR3, as DNA: TGTGCCAGCAGTCTTGGGGAATATGGCTACACCTTC. It specifies CASSLGEYGYTF.

In its sample, this clone was seen once. This chain links TRBV5-1 with TRBJ2-1; a possible D gene is TRBD1 (6 bases). The CDR3 is 15 amino acids. The V gene's germline CDR1 is SGHRS and CDR2 YFSETQ. Trimming took off 1 base at V and 4 bases at J, with 12 bases between the two ends. The CDR3 reads CASSLSTGYYNEQFF. The CDR3 coding sequence is TGCGCCAGCAGCTTGTCAACAGGGTATTACAATGAGCAGTTCTTC.

The rearrangement uses TRBV29-1 and TRBJ2-7, with TRBD1 identical over 8 bases. CDR3 length equals 12 residues. The germline V gene has CDR1 SQVTM and CDR2 ANQGSEA. The V and J ends lost 6 bases and 2 bases, in that order; junction bases with no gene match: 3. The CDR3 DNA reads TGCAGCGTCCAACAGGGGGCCTACGAGCAGTACTTC. Amino acids: CSVQQGAYEQYF.

The V and J genes are TRBV29-1 and TRBJ1-2, with 7 nucleotides matching TRBD1. V shed 4 bases and J 7 bases; nucleotides not matched to a gene: 12. The CDR3 length is 14 residues. CDR1 and CDR2 from the germline V gene are SQVTM and ANQGSEA. The CDR3 here is CSVVSNRGKRGYTF. CDR3 DNA: TGCAGCGTTGTTAGCAACAGGGGAAAACGTGGCTACACCTTC.

This chain connects TRBV7-2 to TRBJ2-3; tentatively, D is TRBD1 (6 bases). Germline values: CDR1 SGHTA, CDR2 FQGNSA. CDR3 length: 15 amino acids. V was shortened by 0 bases and J by 1 base, with 8 bases between the two germline ends. This chain's CDR3 is CASSLAGAGTDTQYF. DNA for the CDR3: TGTGCCAGCAGCTTAGCGGGGGCGGGCACAGATACGCAGTATTTT.

This chain's CDR3 is CASSLGTRTGGYTF. Written as DNA, the CDR3 is TGTGCCAGCAGCTTGGGGACACGCACGGGGGGCTACACCTTC. The rearrangement links TRBV5-4 to TRBJ1-2, with TRBD1 as a possible D gene (5 bases). The V end was cut by 0 bases, the J end by 8 bases, with 14 bases between. There are 14 residues in the CDR3. CDR1 is SGHNT, CDR2 YYREEE, per germline (reference sequence). Complete variable domain (other parts from reference TRBV5-4 and TRBJ1-2): ETGVTQSPTHLIKTRGQQVTLRCSSQSGHNTVSWYQQALGQGPQFIFQYYREEENGRGNFPPRFSGLQFPNYSSELNVNALELDDSALYLCASSLGTRTGGYTFGSGTRLTVV.

This clone was recorded a few times. The rearrangement links TRBV19 to TRBJ2-1; possibly TRBD1 or TRBD2 for D (6 bases each). Deletions cut 1 base from V and 0 bases from J, with 28 bases between. Per the germline V gene, CDR1 is LNHDA and CDR2 is SQIVND (reference sequence). This CDR3 has 22 residues. For the CDR3, the DNA is TGTGCCAGTAGTATAGGGAGGTGGTTGCGGGACAACTCAAAATCCTCCTACAATGAGCAGTTCTTC. Its translation is CASSIGRWLRDNSKSSYNEQFF. The full variable domain, rest sourced from reference TRBV19 and TRBJ2-1, is DGGITQSPKYLFRKEGQNVTLSCEQNLNHDAMYWYRQDPGQGLRLIYYSQIVNDFQKGDIAEGYSVSREKKESFPLTVTSAQKNPTAFYLCASSIGRWLRDNSKSSYNEQFFGPGTRLTVL.

This clone was detected once. This rearrangement joins TRBV2 to TRBJ1-6; D remains unclear. The CDR3 sequence is 14 residues long. Germline V gene lookup returns CDR1 SNHLY and CDR2 FYNNEI. Deletions cut 3 bases from V and 10 bases from J, with 13 bases between. The CDR3 nucleotides are TGTGCCAGCAGTGATAGAGGTTCTGGATCACCCCTCCACTTT. It encodes CASSDRGSGSPLHF.

V and J are TRBV4-3 and TRBJ2-5, with 9 bases matching TRBD1. The V gene's germline CDR1 is LGHNA and CDR2 YSLEER. The CDR3 consists of 16 residues. Germline trimming cut 1 base from V and 3 bases from J; bases unmatched to any gene: 6. This CDR3 reads CASSQGQRQGEETQYF. CDR3 sequence (DNA): TGCGCCAGCAGCCAAGGGCAGAGACAGGGGGAAGAGACCCAGTACTTC.

The chain recombines TRBV27 with TRBJ2-7, with a possible D match to TRBD2 (6 bases). Germline V gene data show CDR1 as MNHEY and CDR2 as SMNVEV (reference sequence). The CDR3 runs 15 residues. The V and J ends lost 4 bases and 1 base respectively, with 14 bases between them. The CDR3 spells CASSSGRDWSYEQYF. CDR3 bases: TGTGCCAGCAGTTCCGGGCGGGATTGGTCCTACGAGCAGTACTTC.